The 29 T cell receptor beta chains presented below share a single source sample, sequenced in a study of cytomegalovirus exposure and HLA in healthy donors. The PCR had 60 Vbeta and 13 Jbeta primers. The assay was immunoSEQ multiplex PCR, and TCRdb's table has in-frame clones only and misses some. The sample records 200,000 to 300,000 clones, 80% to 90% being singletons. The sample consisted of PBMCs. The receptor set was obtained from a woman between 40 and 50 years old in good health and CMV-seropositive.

CDR3 residues: CATSFSGTDNEQFF. CDR3 nucleotide sequence: TGTGCCACCAGTTTTAGCGGGACAGACAATGAGCAGTTCTTC. The chain combines TRBV15 with TRBJ2-1, with D perhaps matching TRBD2 (8 bases). Germline V gene lookup returns CDR1 LNHNV and CDR2 YYDKDF (reference sequence). V lost 6 bases to trimming and J lost 5 bases, with 14 bases between them. The CDR3 is made up of 14 amino acids.

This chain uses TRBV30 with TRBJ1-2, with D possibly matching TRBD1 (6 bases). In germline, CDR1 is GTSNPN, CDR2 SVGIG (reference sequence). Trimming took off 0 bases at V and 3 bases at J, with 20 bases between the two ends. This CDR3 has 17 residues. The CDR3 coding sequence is TGTGCCTGGAGTGTACAGGGCAGACCCCATCGGGACTATGGCTACACCTTC. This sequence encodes CAWSVQGRPHRDYGYTF.

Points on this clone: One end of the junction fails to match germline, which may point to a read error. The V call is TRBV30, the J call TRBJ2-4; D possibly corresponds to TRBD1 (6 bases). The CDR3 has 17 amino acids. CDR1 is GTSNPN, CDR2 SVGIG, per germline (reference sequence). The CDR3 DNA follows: TGTGCCTGGAGTGTACTCAGGACAGCGACAGGCAAAAACAGTCAGTACTTC. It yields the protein CAWSVLRTATGKNSQYF.

CDR3: CASSEFSSGANVLTF. CDR3 nucleotide sequence: TGTGCCAGCAGTGAATTTAGCTCTGGGGCCAACGTCCTGACTTTC. The V call is TRBV25-1, the J call TRBJ2-6, with unresolved D. Trimming left V 1 base short and J 0 bases short, with 4 bases between. This CDR3 region has 15 residues. Germline lookup yields CDR1 MGHDK and CDR2 SYGVNS.

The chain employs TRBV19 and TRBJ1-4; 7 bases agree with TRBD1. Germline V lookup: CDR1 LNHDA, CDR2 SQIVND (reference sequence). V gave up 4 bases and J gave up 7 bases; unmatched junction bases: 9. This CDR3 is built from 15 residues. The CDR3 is CASSTGQRWIEKLFF. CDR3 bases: TGTGCCAGTAGTACGGGACAGCGGTGGATTGAAAAACTGTTTTTT.

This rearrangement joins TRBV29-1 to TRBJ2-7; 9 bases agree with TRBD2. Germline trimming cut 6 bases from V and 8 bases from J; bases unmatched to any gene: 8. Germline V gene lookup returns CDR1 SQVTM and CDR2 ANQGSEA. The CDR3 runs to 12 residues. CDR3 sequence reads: CSVNSGSGKQYF. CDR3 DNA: TGCAGCGTCAATAGCGGGAGCGGAAAGCAGTACTTC.

The CDR3 DNA reads TGCGCCAGCACGACAGGAGGCATGAACACTGAAGCTTTCTTT. The encoded protein is CASTTGGMNTEAFF. V is TRBV5-1 and J is TRBJ1-1; tentative D call: TRBD1 (6 bases). The CDR3 runs to 14 residues. V lost 6 bases to trimming and J lost 0 bases, with 12 bases between them. Germline lookup yields CDR1 SGHRS and CDR2 YFSETQ.

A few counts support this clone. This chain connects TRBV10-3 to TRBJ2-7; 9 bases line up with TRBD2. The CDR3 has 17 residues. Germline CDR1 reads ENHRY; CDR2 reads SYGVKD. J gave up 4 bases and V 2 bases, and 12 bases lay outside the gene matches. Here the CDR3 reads CAISEPHSAGGPYEQYF. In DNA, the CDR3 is TGTGCCATCAGTGAGCCCCATAGTGCGGGAGGGCCTTACGAGCAGTACTTC.

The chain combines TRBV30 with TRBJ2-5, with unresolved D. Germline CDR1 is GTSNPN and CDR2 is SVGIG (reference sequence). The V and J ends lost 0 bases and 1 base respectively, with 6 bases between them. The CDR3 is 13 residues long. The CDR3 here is CAWSVFIQETQYF. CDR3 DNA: TGTGCCTGGAGTGTCTTTATCCAAGAGACCCAGTACTTC. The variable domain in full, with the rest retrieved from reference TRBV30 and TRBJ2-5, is SQTIHQWPATLVQPVGSPLSLECTVEGTSNPNLYWYRQAAGRGLQLLFYSVGIGQISSEVPQNLSASRPQDRQFILSSKKLLLSDSGFYLCAWSVFIQETQYFGPGTRLLVL.

The CDR3 loop is CASSPSPGKQETQYF. CDR3 bases: TGTGCCAGTAGTCCCAGCCCGGGGAAGCAAGAGACCCAGTACTTC. The gene calls are TRBV19 and TRBJ2-5, with a tentative D call TRBD2 (5 bases). The CDR3 length is 15 residues. Trimming shortened V by 5 bases and J by 2 bases, and 15 bases separated the two germline ends. CDR1 and CDR2 from the germline V gene are LNHDA and SQIVND (reference sequence).

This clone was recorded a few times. CDR3 coding DNA: TGTGCCAGCAGTGAATTGGGCGATCAGTTCTTC. This codes for CASSELGDQFF. The V and J genes are TRBV2 and TRBJ2-1; no clear D gene. CDR3 length: 11 residues. Per germline, CDR1 SNHLY and CDR2 FYNNEI. The V gene lost 2 bases and the J gene lost 13 bases, with 9 bases spanning the gap.

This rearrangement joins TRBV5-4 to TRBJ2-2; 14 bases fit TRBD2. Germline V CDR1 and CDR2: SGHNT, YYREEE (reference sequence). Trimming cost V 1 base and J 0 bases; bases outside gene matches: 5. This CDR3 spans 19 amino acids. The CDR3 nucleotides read TGTGCCAGCAGCTTGTTGGGGACTAGCGGGAGACCGAACACCGGGGAGCTGTTTTTT. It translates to CASSLLGTSGRPNTGELFF.

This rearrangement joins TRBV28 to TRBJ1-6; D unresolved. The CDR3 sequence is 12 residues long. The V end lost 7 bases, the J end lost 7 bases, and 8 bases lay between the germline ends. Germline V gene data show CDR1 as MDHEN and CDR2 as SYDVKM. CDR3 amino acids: CASTLRNSPLHF. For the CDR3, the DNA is TGTGCCAGCACCCTCCGGAATTCACCCCTCCACTTT.

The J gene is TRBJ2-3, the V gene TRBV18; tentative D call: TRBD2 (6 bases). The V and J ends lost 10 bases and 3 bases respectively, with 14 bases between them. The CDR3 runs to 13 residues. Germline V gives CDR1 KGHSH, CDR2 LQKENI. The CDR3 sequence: CATLTGVTDTQYF. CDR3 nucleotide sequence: TGTGCCACGTTAACGGGAGTGACAGATACGCAGTATTTT.

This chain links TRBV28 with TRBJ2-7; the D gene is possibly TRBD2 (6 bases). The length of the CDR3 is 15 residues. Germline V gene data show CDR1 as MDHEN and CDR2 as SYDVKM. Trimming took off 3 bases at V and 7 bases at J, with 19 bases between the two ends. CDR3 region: CASSLSSGVNREQYF. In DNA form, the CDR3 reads TGTGCCAGCAGTTTGAGTTCGGGGGTGAATAGGGAGCAGTACTTC. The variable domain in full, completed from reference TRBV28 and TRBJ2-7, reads DVKVTQSSRYLVKRTGEKVFLECVQDMDHENMFWYRQDPGLGLRLIYFSYDVKMKEKGDIPEGYSVSREKKERFSLILESASTNQTSMYLCASSLSSGVNREQYFGPGTRLTVT.

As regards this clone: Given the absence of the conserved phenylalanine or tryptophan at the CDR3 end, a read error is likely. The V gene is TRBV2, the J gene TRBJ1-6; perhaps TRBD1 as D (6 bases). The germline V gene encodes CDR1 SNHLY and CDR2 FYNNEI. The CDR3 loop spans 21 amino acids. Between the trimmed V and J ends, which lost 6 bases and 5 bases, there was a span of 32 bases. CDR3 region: CASRPRKDSLSSTLNNSPLHL. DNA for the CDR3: TGTGCCAGCAGGCCCCGAAAGGACAGCTTATCCTCTACTCTTAATAATTCACCCCTCCACTTG.

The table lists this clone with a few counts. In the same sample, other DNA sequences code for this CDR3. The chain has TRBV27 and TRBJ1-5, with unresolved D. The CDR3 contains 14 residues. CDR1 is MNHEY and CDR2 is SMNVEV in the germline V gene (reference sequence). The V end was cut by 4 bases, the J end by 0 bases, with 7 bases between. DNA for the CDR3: TGTGCCAGCAGTTCAGGATATAGCAATCAGCCCCAGCATTTT. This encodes CASSSGYSNQPQHF.

The CDR3 DNA is TGTGCCAGCAGCTTAGCAGGGACAGTAGTTGGCTACACCTTC. This gives the protein CASSLAGTVVGYTF. The chain links TRBV7-9 to TRBJ1-2, with TRBD1 identical over 7 bases. Unmatched junction bases numbered 5, after V lost 0 bases and J lost 7 bases. CDR1 and CDR2 from the germline V gene are SEHNR and FQNEAQ (reference sequence). The CDR3 is 14 residues long.

The CDR3 coding sequence is TGCAGTGCTAGAGATCAAAATGAGCAGTTCTTC. Encoded protein: CSARDQNEQFF. The J gene is TRBJ2-1, the V gene TRBV20-1; D remains unclear. The CDR3 extends over 11 amino acids. Germline V gene data show CDR1 as DFQATT and CDR2 as SNEGSKA (reference sequence). V dropped 0 bases and J dropped 7 bases, with 4 bases sitting between them.

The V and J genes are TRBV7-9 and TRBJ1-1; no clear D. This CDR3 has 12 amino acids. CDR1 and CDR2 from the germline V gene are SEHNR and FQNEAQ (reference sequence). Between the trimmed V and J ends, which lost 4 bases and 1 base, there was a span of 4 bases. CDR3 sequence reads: CASSSKNTEAFF. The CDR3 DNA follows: TGTGCCAGCAGCTCCAAGAACACTGAAGCTTTCTTT.

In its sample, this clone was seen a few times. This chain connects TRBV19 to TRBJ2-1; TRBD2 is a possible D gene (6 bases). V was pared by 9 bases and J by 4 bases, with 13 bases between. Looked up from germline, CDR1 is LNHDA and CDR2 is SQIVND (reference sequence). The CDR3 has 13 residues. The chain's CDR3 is CASLGTAYNEQFF. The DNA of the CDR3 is TGTGCCAGCCTCGGGACTGCTTACAATGAGCAGTTCTTC.

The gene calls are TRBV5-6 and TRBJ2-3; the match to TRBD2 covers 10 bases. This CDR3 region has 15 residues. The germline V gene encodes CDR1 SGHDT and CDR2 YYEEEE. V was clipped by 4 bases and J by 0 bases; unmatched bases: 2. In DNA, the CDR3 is TGTGCCAGCAGCCTGGGACTAGCGAGCACAGATACGCAGTATTTT. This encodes CASSLGLASTDTQYF.

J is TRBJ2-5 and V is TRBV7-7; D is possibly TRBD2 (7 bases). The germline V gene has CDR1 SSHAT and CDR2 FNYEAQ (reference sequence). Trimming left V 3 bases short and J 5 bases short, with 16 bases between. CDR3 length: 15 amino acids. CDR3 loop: CASSFLSGGEETQYF. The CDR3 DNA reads TGTGCCAGCAGCTTTTTATCGGGGGGCGAGGAGACCCAGTACTTC.

DNA of the CDR3: TGTGCCAGTAGGGAGGAAAAACTGTTTTTT. It yields the protein CASREEKLFF. The chain is built from TRBV19 and TRBJ1-4; no firm D call. The CDR3 is 10 residues long. Trimming took 6 bases from V and 8 from J, leaving 4 bases between them. The V gene's germline CDR1 is LNHDA and CDR2 SQIVND (reference sequence).

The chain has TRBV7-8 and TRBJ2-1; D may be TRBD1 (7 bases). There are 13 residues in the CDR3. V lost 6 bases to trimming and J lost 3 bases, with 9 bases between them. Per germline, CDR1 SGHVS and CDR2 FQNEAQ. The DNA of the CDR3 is TGTGCCAGCAGGCGGGACAGCTACAATGAGCAGTTCTTC. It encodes CASRRDSYNEQFF.

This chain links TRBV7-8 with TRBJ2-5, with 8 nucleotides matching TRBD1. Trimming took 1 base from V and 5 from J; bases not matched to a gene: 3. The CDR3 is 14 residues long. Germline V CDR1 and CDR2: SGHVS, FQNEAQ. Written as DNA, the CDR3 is TGTGCCAGCAGCTTAGGGACAGGGCGGGAGACCCAGTACTTC. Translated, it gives CASSLGTGRETQYF.

The CDR3 is CASSFASGTNEQYF. CDR3 bases: TGTGCCAGCAGTTTCGCTAGCGGGACGAACGAGCAGTACTTC. The chain is built from TRBV28 and TRBJ2-7, with TRBD2 matching over 9 bases. The CDR3 has 14 amino acids. The V and J ends lost 3 bases and 5 bases, in that order; junction bases with no gene match: 5. Germline loops: CDR1 MDHEN, CDR2 SYDVKM.

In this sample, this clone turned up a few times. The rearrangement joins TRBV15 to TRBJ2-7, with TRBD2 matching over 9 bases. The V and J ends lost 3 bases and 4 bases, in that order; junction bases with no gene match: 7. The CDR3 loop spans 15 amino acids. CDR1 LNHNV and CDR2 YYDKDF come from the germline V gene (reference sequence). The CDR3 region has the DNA TGTGCCACCAGCAGTACTAGCGGGCCCAGGTACGAGCAGTACTTC. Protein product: CATSSTSGPRYEQYF.

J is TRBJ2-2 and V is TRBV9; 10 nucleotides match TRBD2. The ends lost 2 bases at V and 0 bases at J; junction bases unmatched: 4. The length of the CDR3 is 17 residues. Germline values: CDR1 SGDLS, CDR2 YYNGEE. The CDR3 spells CASSVLAGDPNTGELFF. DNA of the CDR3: TGTGCCAGCAGCGTGCTAGCGGGAGACCCGAACACCGGGGAGCTGTTTTTT. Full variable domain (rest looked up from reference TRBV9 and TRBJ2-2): DSGVTQTPKHLITATGQRVTLRCSPRSGDLSVYWYQQSLDQGLQFLIQYYNGEERAKGNILERFSAQQFPDLHSELNLSSLELGDSALYFCASSVLAGDPNTGELFFGEGSRLTVL.